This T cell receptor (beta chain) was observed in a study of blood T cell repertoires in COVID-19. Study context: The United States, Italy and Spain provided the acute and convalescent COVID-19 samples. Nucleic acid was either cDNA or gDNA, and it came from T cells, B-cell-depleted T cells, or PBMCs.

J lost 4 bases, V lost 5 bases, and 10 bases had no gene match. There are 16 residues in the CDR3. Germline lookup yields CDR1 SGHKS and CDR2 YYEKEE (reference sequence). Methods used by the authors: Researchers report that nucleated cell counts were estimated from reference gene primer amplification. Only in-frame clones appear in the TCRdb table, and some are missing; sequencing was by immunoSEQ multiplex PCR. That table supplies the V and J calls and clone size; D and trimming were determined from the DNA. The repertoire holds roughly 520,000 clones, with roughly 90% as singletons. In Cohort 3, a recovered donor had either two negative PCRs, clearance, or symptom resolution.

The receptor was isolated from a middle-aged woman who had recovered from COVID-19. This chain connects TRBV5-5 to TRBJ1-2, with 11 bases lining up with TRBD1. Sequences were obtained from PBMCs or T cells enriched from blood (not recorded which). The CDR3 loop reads CASSVGPGQGGYGYTF. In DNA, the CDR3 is TGTGCCAGCAGTGTAGGACCGGGACAGGGGGGCTATGGCTACACCTTC.